The 4 T cell receptor beta chains below all came from one sample that was sequenced in a study of blood T cell repertoires in COVID-19. Profiling relied on immunoSEQ multiplex PCR, and the TCRdb table lists in-frame clones only, not all of them. The sample contains about 77,000 clones, over 85% of which appear only once. Material for sequencing was peripheral blood. These TCRs come from a woman of 80 years or more with active or convalescent COVID-19.

The genes are TRBV5-4 and TRBJ2-3, with D possibly being TRBD2 (6 bases). Trimming shortened V by 2 bases and J by 5 bases, and 9 bases separated the two germline ends. This CDR3 region has 13 residues. Looked up from germline, CDR1 is SGHNT and CDR2 is YYREEE (reference sequence). CDR3 nucleotide sequence: TGTGCCAGCAGCTTCGGAGGGGTAGATACGCAGTATTTT. Its translation is CASSFGGVDTQYF.

The rearrangement joins TRBV19 to TRBJ2-5, with TRBD1 matching 8 bases. Trimming took 1 base from V and 5 from J; bases not matched to a gene: 9. The germline V gene has CDR1 LNHDA and CDR2 SQIVND (reference sequence). The CDR3 consists of 16 residues. CDR3 in DNA: TGTGCCAGTAGTATAGGAGGACAGGGTCAGAAGGAGACCCAGTACTTC. Translated, it gives CASSIGGQGQKETQYF.

The chain employs TRBV28 and TRBJ1-4; the match to TRBD1 covers 9 bases. Per the germline V gene, CDR1 is MDHEN and CDR2 is SYDVKM. The trim removed 5 bases at V and 6 bases at J, leaving 7 bases unmatched. The CDR3 covers 15 residues. For the CDR3, the DNA is TGTGCCAGCAGTGGGGGACAGGGAAGGGATGAAAAACTGTTTTTT. Translating gives CASSGGQGRDEKLFF.

Note on this clone: The junction shows a germline mismatch at one end, possibly a read error. The chain combines TRBV5-4 with TRBJ1-5; 7 nucleotides line up with TRBD1. The length of the CDR3 is 12 residues. Germline assignment: CDR1 SGHNT and CDR2 YYREEE (reference sequence). CDR3 coding DNA: TGTGCCAGCAGCCCCCATCCGGGACAGTGGTATTTT. Its translation is CASSPHPGQWYF.